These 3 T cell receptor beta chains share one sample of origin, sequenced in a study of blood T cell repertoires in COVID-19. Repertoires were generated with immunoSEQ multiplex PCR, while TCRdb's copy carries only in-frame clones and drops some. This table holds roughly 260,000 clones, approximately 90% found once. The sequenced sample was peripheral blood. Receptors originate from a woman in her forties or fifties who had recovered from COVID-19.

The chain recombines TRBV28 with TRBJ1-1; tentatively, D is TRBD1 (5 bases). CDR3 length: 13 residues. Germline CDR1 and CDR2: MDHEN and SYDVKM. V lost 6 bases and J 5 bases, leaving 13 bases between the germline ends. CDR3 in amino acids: CASSITGYTEAFF. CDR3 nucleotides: TGTGCCAGCAGCATTACAGGCTATACTGAAGCTTTCTTT.

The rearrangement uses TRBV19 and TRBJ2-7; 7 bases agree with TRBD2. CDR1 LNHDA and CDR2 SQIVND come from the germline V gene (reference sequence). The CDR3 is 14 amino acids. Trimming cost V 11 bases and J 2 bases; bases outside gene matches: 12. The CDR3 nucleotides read TGTGCCGCAAGTCGGGCTAGCGGAGCCTACGAGCAGTACTTC. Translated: CAASRASGAYEQYF.

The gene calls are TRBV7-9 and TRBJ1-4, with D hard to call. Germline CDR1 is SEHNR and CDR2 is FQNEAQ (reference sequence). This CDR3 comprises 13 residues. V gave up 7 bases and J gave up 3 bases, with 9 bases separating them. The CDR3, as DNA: TGTGCCAGCATACGTTCGGCTAATGAAAAACTGTTTTTT. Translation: CASIRSANEKLFF.